The text below deals with one T cell receptor beta chain. No antigen is known for it. A single base separates this from a much larger clone, so it may be a read error. Hyperthyroidism patients were aged 18 to 65 years and newly diagnosed, with disease duration of less than 2 months. Patients with uncontrolled infections, other autoimmune diseases, pregnancy or lactation were excluded. Diagnoses relied on clinical symptoms, serum thyroxine and TRAb, thyroid ultrasound and orbital computed tomography. Blood from progressor patients was collected at the time of first diagnosis with hyperthyroidism, before any ophthalmopathy symptoms had appeared. PBMCs were isolated from roughly 10 ml of fresh peripheral blood by Ficoll-Paque density gradient centrifugation. Progressor patients were first diagnosed with Graves' hyperthyroidism and then developed ophthalmopathy during follow-up. Total RNA was extracted using Trizol reagent, and RNA quality was assessed on an Agilent 2100 Bioanalyzer.

The sample comes from a study of T cells in Graves' hyperthyroidism and ophthalmopathy (dated by TCRdb to between 2017 and 2020). Broadly, across the study: Peripheral blood was collected at initial diagnosis, before any treatment. TCR V-J signatures able to tell the groups apart were searched for in a discovery cohort of approximately 95 patients, of whom 40 to 45 had Graves' ophthalmopathy and about 60 had stable Graves' hyperthyroidism. An independent validation cohort of around 19 hyperthyroidism patients and 15 or so patients who later progressed to ophthalmopathy tested prospective prediction of ophthalmopathy. For training and testing, the roughly 93 patients in the discovery cohort were randomly divided in a 7:3 ratio. Thyroid tissue and blood T-cell repertoires from about six Graves' hyperthyroidism patients were also compared in the study. Once sampling was done, hyperthyroidism patients were given methimazole at a starting dose of 30 mg daily, whereas ophthalmopathy patients were given high-dose intravenous methylprednisolone. The paper describes TCR Vbeta CDR3 sequencing of 135 peripheral blood samples, made up of around 41 ophthalmopathy patients, around 73 hyperthyroidism patients and about 17 progressor patients.

Beyond this particular receptor, the publication reports: In validation, progression to ophthalmopathy was predicted by the model with 55% to 71% sensitivity and approximately 78% specificity, a median of approximately 7.1 months before onset. In cross-validation, a model built on a 13 V-J signature told ophthalmopathy apart from stable hyperthyroidism with 85% to 90% sensitivity and about 81% specificity, and in testing the same model reached 80%/75%. Most expanded thyroid clonotypes (frequency above 0.001) were also detected in blood, suggesting blood repertoires may reflect thyroid immune responses. No statistical method was used to fix the sample size in advance, and group allocation was not hidden from the investigators.

The CDR3 measures 16 amino acids from cysteine to phenylalanine. The kept DNA is CDR3 alone, 48 bases in frame from the first base. CDR1 and CDR2 (KGHSY, FQNENV) derive from the germline V gene. Amplification of TCR beta CDR3 regions was carried out from RNA transcripts. A first-round RT-PCR of the TCR CDR3 used the HTBI primer set with the Qiagen OneStep RT-PCR kit. Libraries were constructed in a second round of multiplex PCR, after which size selection and purification were carried out. Paired-end sequencing of the libraries was performed with 100 bp reads on an Illumina HiSeq2000. The original pipeline was this. SOAPnuke was used to process the raw data, throwing out any read that contained adapters or uncalled bases, had a mean Phred below 15, or lacked an exact constant-primer or identifier match. COPE v1.2.5 was used to merge high-quality paired reads, and clonotypes were defined as unique nucleotide sequences. MiTCR v1.1 was used to align the clonotypes against IMGT TRBV, TRBD and TRBJ reference segments. Analysis was restricted to V-J combinations with a frequency above 0.0001, which covered roughly 99% of repertoires. A TCS score was defined as the ratio of F50 (clonal expansion) to E x V (chaos), with BLOSUM62-based TCRdist applied between CDR3 peptides within each V-J. Welch's t-statistics and random forest reduced several hundred V-J features to about 12, which were used in a naive Bayes classifier (R e1071). TCRdb passed the public sequencing reads through fastp at Q25 and MiXCR, retaining productive beta sequences. Every entry covers one CDR3 protein and lists the most common genes and DNA from its rows. The V and J calls shown here were made by TCRdb, not taken from the authors' results. The sample table holds a few hundred thousand distinct CDR3 sequences, of which around 14% were seen once. The biggest ten clones account for 5.8% of the sample.

The specimen sequenced was blood. The source is a woman aged 25 to 39 with Graves' hyperthyroidism that later progressed to Graves' ophthalmopathy. The receptor chain draws on TRBV16 and TRBJ1-5, and TRBD1 may be the D gene, going by 6 matching bases. CDR3 protein: CASSQFEGHLNQPRHF. The DNA reads TGTGCCAGCAGCCAATTTGAGGGACACCTCAATCAGCCCCGGCATTTT.